Here is one T cell receptor (beta chain) with its context. The sample is drawn from a study of T-cell reconstitution after alpha-beta-depleted transplantation in children. Preparation of the TCRbeta library was carried out with unique molecular identifiers. One entry per CDR3 protein, called by TCRdb with MiXCR from the PCR reads. The sample contains 700,000 to 950,000 distinct CDR3 sequences, roughly 16% of which appear only once. The CDR3 is 16 residues long. The junction had 8 bases not matched to a gene; V was cut back by 5 bases and J by 5 bases. Germline V lookup: CDR1 SEHNR, CDR2 FQNEAQ (reference sequence).

The sequenced sample was PBMCs, mostly from graft donor cells, obtained 360 days after TCRalphabeta/CD19-depleted stem cell transplant. This chain joins TRBV7-9 and TRBJ2-3; 12 bases are shared with TRBD2. This receptor was identified in a male patient younger than 18 who had a stem cell transplant for acute lymphoblastic leukemia, so the T cells may come from the graft donor. The CDR3 is CASSPGTSGQRDTQYF. The CDR3, as DNA: TGTGCCAGCAGCCCAGGGACTAGCGGGCAACGAGATACGCAGTATTTT.